The sequence of this TCR beta chain was determined in a study of T cell responses to AZD1222 COVID-19 vaccine (dated by TCRdb to the early 2020s). A note on the overall study: TCR sequencing covered over 230 trial participants: 200 to 220 given two doses of AZD1222 and approximately 26 given two doses of MenACWY control vaccine. Trial participants were enrolled by age into subgroups of 18-55, 56-69 and 70-plus years, and about 150, 27 and 61 TCR-sequenced participants, respectively, were included in these subgroups.

Based on the germline V gene, the CDR1 and CDR2 sequences are SNHLY and FYNNEI. The CDR3 runs 14 residues from the cysteine to the phenylalanine. Just the 42-base CDR3 DNA is kept, in frame starting at base 1. Cut back by 5 bases and 4 bases, the V and J ends lie 14 bases apart. About this clone: Its antigen is not yet known. There are no base qualities to consult, and no much larger clone falls within one base.

The time point label on this specimen signifies: baseline before first vaccination. Taken with the paper, the label for treatment or condition translates to: meningococcal conjugate vaccine given as trial control. The vaccinee samples were drawn from two UK trials, COV001 and COV002, one of which was a single-blind randomized controlled phase 2/3 trial testing AZD1222 (ChAdOx1 nCoV-19) in healthy adults. For TCRbeta chain sequencing, PBMC samples from trial participants were taken at day 0 and at day 28 after the second dose. The CDR3 regions of human TCRbeta chains were analyzed by immunosequencing. The original pipeline was this. Repertoire TCRs were matched against a reference library of SARS-CoV-2-specific TCRs generated with the MIRA antigen-specificity platform. Breadth meant the fraction of unique TCRs that were SARS-CoV-2-associated, whereas depth meant the fraction of total T cells that were SARS-CoV-2-associated. Using the MIRA data, each spike-specific TCR was mapped to the spike region that the TCR reacts to and placed in a CD4 or CD8 class. Log10-transformed breadth and depth values were compared by one-way ANOVA with Sidak's multiple comparisons tests. In TCRdb, the immuneACCESS table is reduced to in-frame sequences with V and J assigned. These tables do not hold every clone; where another copy was compared, an unresolved V gene accounts for under half, and the others remain unexplained. V, J and clone size reflect that table, while D and trimming were determined from the DNA. Here the sample has 77,000 or so clones; 92% occur a single time. The ten top clones hold roughly 6.8% of the sample.

Points the paper makes about the study in general: Because no day 14 peak-response samples were available, repertoires were characterized only after the peak T cell response. Vaccine-associated CD4 TCRs spanned the whole spike protein, with dominant responses in regions 160-218 and 743-854. Epitopes outside the regions mutated in the B.1.351 and B.1.1.7 variants were reportedly recognized by nearly half of the unique spike-specific TCRs. Conclusions about previously exposed vaccinees were limited because only a handful of AZD1222 recipients were SARS-CoV-2 seropositive at baseline. Participants were mostly white British, with more females than males. The authors suggested clonal diversity may have been underestimated. After two AZD1222 doses, both the breadth and the depth of spike-specific TCRs were significantly higher than at day 0 and than in MenACWY recipients. The 56-69-year group was small, and its depth increase did not reach significance, likely because of low power.

The sequence joins TRBV2 to TRBJ1-2; possibly the D gene is TRBD1, per 6 matching bases. The sequenced sample was peripheral blood, obtained on day 0 of MenACWY control vaccination. The TCR originated in an adult in good health. The sequence in DNA is TGTGCCAGCAGTACAGGGAAGATCGTCTATGGCTACACCTTC. This translates into CASSTGKIVYGYTF.